This passage covers 13 T cell receptor beta chains from one sample sequenced in a study of OX40 agonist ivuxolimab in advanced cancers. Assay: immunoSEQ multiplex PCR; the TCRdb copy retains only in-frame clones and omits some. The sample holds some 66,000 clones, roughly 80% seen once. The starting material was CD4+ or CD8+ T cells sorted from blood, obtained in a trial of the OX40 agonist ivuxolimab. All receptors derive from an adult with an advanced solid tumor such as melanoma, head and neck, liver or kidney cancer.

The J gene is TRBJ2-2, the V gene TRBV11-2; TRBD1 aligns across 7 bases. This CDR3 region has 19 residues. With 5 bases clipped from V and 2 bases from J, the junction kept 17 bases outside the gene matches. Germline V lookup: CDR1 SGHAT, CDR2 FQNNGV. CDR3 region: CASSTTLGTGVLNTGELFF. CDR3 in DNA: TGTGCCAGCAGCACCACCTTGGGAACAGGGGTCCTAAACACCGGGGAGCTGTTTTTT.

The chain joins TRBV4-2 to TRBJ2-3; D is ambiguous. This CDR3 spans 14 amino acids. V shed 0 bases and J shed 3 bases, with 7 bases lying between them. Germline V gene lookup returns CDR1 LGHNA and CDR2 YNFKEQ. The CDR3 bases are TGTGCCAGCAGCCAAGAATGGCGGACAGATACGCAGTATTTT. Translated, it gives CASSQEWRTDTQYF.

Within the sample, this clone is medium-sized. The V call is TRBV7-8, the J call TRBJ1-4; TRBD1 is a possible D gene (6 bases). Germline CDR1 reads SGHVS; CDR2 reads FQNEAQ. This CDR3 contains 15 residues. The germline V and J ends were trimmed by 6 bases and 4 bases, with 15 bases remaining between them. The DNA for the CDR3 is TGTGCCAGCAGGGGAATGGGAGGGGGTAATGAAAAACTGTTTTTT. Encoded protein: CASRGMGGGNEKLFF. The full variable domain, completed using reference TRBV7-8 and TRBJ1-4, is GAGVSQSPRYKVAKRGQDVALRCDPISGHVSLFWYQQALGQGPEFLTYFQNEAQLDKSGLPSDRFFAERPEGSVSTLKIQRTQQEDSAVYLCASRGMGGGNEKLFFGSGTQLSVL.

The chain employs TRBV5-1 and TRBJ2-3; 10 bases are a match to TRBD1. The junction had 9 bases not matched to a gene; V was cut back by 4 bases and J by 4 bases. The germline CDR1 and CDR2 sequences are SGHRS and YFSETQ. The CDR3 spans 16 residues. In nucleotides, the CDR3 is TGCGCCAGCAGCGCCGGGACAGGGGTCCGCGCAGATACGCAGTATTTT. Encoded protein: CASSAGTGVRADTQYF.

This chain uses TRBV19 with TRBJ2-3; TRBD2 agrees at 11 bases. V lost 4 bases to trimming and J lost 0 bases; unmatched junction nucleotides: 6. The CDR3 runs 17 residues. The germline gives CDR1 LNHDA, CDR2 SQIVND (reference sequence). CDR3 DNA sequence: TGTGCCAGTAGTAGGGCTAGCGGGAGGACTAGCACAGATACGCAGTATTTT. Translating gives CASSRASGRTSTDTQYF.

The chain employs TRBV5-1 and TRBJ2-7; 13 bases fit TRBD2. The CDR3 runs to 16 residues. Germline CDR1 is SGHRS and CDR2 is YFSETQ. V dropped 4 bases and J dropped 2; count of bases not matched to a gene: 6. CDR3 sequence: CASSTSGRAATYEQYF. CDR3 sequence (DNA): TGCGCCAGCAGCACTAGCGGGAGGGCTGCAACCTACGAGCAGTACTTC.

The V gene is TRBV5-1, the J gene TRBJ1-4; 10 bases match TRBD1. After removal of 0 bases from V and 7 bases from J, the junction contained 6 bases not matched to a gene. The CDR3 extends over 16 amino acids. Per the germline V gene, CDR1 is SGHRS and CDR2 is YFSETQ. Here the CDR3 reads CASSLGTGGLSEKLFF. In nucleotides, the CDR3 is TGCGCCAGCAGCTTGGGGACAGGGGGATTGAGTGAAAAACTGTTTTTT. Looking up the rest from reference TRBV5-1 and TRBJ1-4 gives the full variable domain: KAGVTQTPRYLIKTRGQQVTLSCSPISGHRSVSWYQQTPGQGLQFLFEYFSETQRNKGNFPGRFSGRQFSNSRSEMNVSTLELGDSALYLCASSLGTGGLSEKLFFGSGTQLSVL.

This clone appeared once. The V call is TRBV5-5, the J call TRBJ2-7; D possibly corresponds to TRBD1 (5 bases). Germline values: CDR1 SGHKS, CDR2 YYEKEE (reference sequence). CDR3 size: 15 residues. Trimming stripped 4 bases from V and 6 bases from J, with 20 bases between. CDR3 residues: CASSLRAGKPSEQYF. The CDR3 DNA sequence: TGTGCCAGCAGCCTTCGTGCAGGGAAGCCCTCCGAGCAGTACTTC.

The CDR3 DNA follows: TGTGCCAGCAGTATGGGGGAGGCAGATACGCAGTATTTT. This sequence encodes CASSMGEADTQYF. The chain has TRBV6-5 and TRBJ2-3; maybe TRBD2 (6 bases). The CDR3 is made up of 13 amino acids. V lost 5 bases and J lost 4, with 10 bases in between. Germline CDR1 is MNHEY and CDR2 is SVGAGI.

The chain carries TRBV7-7 and TRBJ2-2; 8 bases line up with TRBD1. The CDR3 totals 15 residues. Germline assignment: CDR1 SSHAT and CDR2 FNYEAQ (reference sequence). The J segment lost 0 bases and the V segment lost 5 bases, leaving 2 bases of the junction unmatched. The CDR3 DNA sequence: TGTGCCAGCAGCATGACAGGGGCGAACACCGGGGAGCTGTTTTTT. It codes for CASSMTGANTGELFF. The full variable domain, with the rest looked up from reference TRBV7-7 and TRBJ2-2, is GAGVSQSPRYKVTKRGQDVTLRCDPISSHATLYWYQQALGQGPEFLTYFNYEAQPDKSGLPSDRFSAERPEGSISTLTIQRTEQRDSAMYRCASSMTGANTGELFFGEGSRLTVL.

This chain uses TRBV28 with TRBJ2-5, with D maybe TRBD1 (7 bases). The CDR3 is made up of 14 amino acids. CDR1 is MDHEN and CDR2 is SYDVKM in the germline V gene. Trimming left V 7 bases short and J 5 bases short, with 17 bases between. The CDR3 region has the DNA TGTGCCAGCACTCTTGGAGGGGGCGGCGAGACCCAGTACTTC. As protein: CASTLGGGGETQYF.

The rearrangement links TRBV6-1 to TRBJ2-3; D unclear. CDR3 length: 12 amino acids. V lost 8 bases and J lost 6, with 12 bases in between. Germline loops: CDR1 MNHNS, CDR2 SASEGT. Here the CDR3 DNA reads TGTGCCAGCGCACGAGGATCCGATACGCAGTATTTT. Encoded protein: CASARGSDTQYF.

Only a few counts were recorded for this clone. The chain is built from TRBV14 and TRBJ2-3, with D uncertain. CDR1 is SGHDN, CDR2 FVKESK, per germline. Trimming cost V 0 bases and J 2 bases, with 9 bases left between them. This CDR3 is 15 amino acids long. The CDR3 sequence: CASSQDLVPTDTQYF. Here the CDR3 DNA reads TGTGCCAGCAGCCAAGATTTAGTTCCCACAGATACGCAGTATTTT.